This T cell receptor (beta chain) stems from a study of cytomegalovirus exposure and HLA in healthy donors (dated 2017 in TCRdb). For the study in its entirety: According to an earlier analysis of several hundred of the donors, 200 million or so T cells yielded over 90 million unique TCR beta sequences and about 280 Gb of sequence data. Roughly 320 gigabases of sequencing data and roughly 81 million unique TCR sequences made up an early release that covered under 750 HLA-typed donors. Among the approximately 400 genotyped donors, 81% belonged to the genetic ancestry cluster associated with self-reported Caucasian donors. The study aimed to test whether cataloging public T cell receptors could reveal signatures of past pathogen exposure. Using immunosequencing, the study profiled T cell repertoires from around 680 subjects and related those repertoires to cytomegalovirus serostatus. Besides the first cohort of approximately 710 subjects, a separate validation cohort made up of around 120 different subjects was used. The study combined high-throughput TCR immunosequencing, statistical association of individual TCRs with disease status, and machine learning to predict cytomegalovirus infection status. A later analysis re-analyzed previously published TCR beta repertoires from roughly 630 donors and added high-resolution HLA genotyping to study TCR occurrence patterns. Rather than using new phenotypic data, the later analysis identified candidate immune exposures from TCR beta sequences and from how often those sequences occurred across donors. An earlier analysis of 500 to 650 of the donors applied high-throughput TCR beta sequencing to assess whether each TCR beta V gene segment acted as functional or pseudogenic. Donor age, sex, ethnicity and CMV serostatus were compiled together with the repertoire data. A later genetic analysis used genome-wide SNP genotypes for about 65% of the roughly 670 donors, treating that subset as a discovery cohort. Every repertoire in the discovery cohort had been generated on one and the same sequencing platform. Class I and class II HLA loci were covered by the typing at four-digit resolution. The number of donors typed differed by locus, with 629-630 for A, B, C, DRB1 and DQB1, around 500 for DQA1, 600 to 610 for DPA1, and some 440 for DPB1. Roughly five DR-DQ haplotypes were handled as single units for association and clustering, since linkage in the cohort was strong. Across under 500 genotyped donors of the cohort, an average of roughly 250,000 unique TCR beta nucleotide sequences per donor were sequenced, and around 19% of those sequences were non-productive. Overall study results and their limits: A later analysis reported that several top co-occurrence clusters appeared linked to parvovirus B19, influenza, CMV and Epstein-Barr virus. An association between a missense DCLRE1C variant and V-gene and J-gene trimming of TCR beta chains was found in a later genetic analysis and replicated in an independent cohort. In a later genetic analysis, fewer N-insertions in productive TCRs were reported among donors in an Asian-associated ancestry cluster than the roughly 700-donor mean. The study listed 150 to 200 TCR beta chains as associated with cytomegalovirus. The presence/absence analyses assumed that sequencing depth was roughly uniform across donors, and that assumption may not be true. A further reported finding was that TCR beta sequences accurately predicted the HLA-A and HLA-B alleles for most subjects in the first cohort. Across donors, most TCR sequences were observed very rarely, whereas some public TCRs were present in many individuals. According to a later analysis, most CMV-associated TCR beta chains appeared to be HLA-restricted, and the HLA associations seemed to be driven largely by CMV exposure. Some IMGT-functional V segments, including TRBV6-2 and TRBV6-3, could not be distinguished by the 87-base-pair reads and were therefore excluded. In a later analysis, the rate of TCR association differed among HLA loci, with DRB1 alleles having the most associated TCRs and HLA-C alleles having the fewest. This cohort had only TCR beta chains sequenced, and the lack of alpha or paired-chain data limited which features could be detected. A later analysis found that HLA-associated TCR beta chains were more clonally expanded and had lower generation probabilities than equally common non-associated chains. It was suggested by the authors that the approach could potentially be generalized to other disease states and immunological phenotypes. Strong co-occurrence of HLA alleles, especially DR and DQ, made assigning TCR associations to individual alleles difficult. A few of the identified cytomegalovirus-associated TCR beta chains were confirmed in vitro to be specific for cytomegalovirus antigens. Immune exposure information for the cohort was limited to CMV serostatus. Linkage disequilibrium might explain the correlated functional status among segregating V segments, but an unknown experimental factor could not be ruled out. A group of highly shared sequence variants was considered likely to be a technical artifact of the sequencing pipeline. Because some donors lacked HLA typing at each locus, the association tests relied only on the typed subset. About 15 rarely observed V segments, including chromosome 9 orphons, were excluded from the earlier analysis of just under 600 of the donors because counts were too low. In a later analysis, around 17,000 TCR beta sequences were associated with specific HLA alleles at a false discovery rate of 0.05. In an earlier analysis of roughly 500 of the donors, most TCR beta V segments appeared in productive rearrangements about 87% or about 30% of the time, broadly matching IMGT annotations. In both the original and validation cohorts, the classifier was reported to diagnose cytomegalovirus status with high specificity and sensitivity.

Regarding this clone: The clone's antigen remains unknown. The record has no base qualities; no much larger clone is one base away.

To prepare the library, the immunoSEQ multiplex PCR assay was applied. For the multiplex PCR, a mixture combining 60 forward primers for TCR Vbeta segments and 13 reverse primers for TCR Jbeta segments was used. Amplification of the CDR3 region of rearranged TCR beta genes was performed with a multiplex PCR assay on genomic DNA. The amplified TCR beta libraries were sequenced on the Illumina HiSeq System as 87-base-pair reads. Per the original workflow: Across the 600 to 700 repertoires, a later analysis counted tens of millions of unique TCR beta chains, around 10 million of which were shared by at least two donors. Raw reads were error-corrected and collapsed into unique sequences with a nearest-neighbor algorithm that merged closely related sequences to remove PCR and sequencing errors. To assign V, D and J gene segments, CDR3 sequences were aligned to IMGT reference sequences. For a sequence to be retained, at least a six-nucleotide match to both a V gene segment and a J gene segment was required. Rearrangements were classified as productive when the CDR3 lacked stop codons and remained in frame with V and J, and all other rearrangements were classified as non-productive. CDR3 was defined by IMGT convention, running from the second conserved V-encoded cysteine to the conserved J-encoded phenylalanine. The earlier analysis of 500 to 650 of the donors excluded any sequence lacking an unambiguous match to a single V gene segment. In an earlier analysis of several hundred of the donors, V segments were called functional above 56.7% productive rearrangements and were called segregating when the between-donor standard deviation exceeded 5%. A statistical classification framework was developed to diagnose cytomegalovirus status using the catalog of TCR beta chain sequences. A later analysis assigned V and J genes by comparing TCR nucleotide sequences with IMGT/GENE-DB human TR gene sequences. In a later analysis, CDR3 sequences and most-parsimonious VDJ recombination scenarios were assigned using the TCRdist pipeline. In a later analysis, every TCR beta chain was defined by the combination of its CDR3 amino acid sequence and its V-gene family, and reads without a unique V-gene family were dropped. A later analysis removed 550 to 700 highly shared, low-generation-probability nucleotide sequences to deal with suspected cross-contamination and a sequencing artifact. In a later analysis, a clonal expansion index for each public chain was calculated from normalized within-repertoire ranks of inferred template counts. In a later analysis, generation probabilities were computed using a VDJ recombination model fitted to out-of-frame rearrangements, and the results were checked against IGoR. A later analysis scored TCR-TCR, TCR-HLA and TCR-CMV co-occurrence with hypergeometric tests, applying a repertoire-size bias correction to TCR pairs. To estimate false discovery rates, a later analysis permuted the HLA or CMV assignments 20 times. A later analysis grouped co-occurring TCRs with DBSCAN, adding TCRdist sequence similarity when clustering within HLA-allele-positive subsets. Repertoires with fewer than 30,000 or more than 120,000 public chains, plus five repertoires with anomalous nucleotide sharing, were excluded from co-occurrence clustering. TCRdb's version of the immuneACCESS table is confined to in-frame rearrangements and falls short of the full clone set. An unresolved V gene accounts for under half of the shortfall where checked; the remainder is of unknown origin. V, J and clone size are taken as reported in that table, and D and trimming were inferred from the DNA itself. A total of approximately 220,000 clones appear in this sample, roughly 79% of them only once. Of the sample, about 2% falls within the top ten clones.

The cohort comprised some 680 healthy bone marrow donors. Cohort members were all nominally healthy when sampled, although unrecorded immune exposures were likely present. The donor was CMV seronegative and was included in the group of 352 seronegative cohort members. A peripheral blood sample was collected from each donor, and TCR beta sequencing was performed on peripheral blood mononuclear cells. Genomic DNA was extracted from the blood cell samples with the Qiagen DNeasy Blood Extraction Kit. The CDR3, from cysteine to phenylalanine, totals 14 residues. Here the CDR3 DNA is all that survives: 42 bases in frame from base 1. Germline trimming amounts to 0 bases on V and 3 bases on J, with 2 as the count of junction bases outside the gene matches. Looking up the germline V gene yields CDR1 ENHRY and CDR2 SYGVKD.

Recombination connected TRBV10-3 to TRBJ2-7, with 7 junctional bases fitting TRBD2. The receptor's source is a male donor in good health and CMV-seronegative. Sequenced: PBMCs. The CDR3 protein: CAISESGGIYEQYF. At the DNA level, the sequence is TGTGCCATCAGTGAGTCGGGAGGGATCTACGAGCAGTACTTC.